The 21 T cell receptor beta chains in this list originate from one sample, sequenced in a study of blood T cell repertoires in COVID-19. This table comes from immunoSEQ multiplex PCR, and its TCRdb copy is limited to in-frame clones, with some not included. The sample lists nearly 350,000 clones, 80% to 90% occurring once. The sample taken for sequencing was peripheral blood. Receptor source: a man aged 30-40 years with active or convalescent COVID-19.

V is TRBV5-4 and J is TRBJ1-4; D gene uncertain. The germline V gene has CDR1 SGHNT and CDR2 YYREEE (reference sequence). The CDR3 length is 15 residues. V lost 0 bases and J 8 bases, leaving 14 bases between the germline ends. This CDR3 is CASSLGANSYEKLFF. The CDR3 coding sequence is TGTGCCAGCAGCTTGGGGGCCAATTCCTACGAAAAACTGTTTTTT.

The chain carries TRBV9 and TRBJ2-7, with a possible D match to TRBD1 (5 bases). The J call is uncertain, as TRBJ2-1 better fits the DNA end. CDR1 is SGDLS and CDR2 is YYNGEE in the germline V gene. The CDR3 has 13 residues. As DNA, the CDR3 is TGTGCCAGCAGCGTAGGGGCAGGGCCATGGCAGTTCTTC. Protein product: CASSVGAGPWQFF.

The V call is TRBV6-1, the J call TRBJ2-2; tentatively, D is TRBD1 (6 bases). The ends were cut back, 5 bases at V and 4 bases at J, with 11 bases in the middle. The CDR3 totals 14 residues. The germline CDR1 and CDR2 sequences are MNHNS and SASEGT. The CDR3 here is CASSLTGITGELFF. The DNA for the CDR3 is TGTGCCAGCAGTCTTACAGGGATCACCGGGGAGCTGTTTTTT.

This clone has just one count. The V and J genes are TRBV7-2 and TRBJ1-2; D is ambiguous. The germline V gene has CDR1 SGHTA and CDR2 FQGNSA. Between the trimmed V and J ends, which lost 5 bases and 7 bases, there was a span of 14 bases. The CDR3 extends over 13 amino acids. CDR3 nucleotides: TGTGCCAGCAGCCCTCAAATGGGCTTTGGCTACACCTTC. Encoded protein: CASSPQMGFGYTF.

The chain links TRBV4-1 to TRBJ2-2; TRBD2 is a possible D gene (7 bases). This CDR3 is built from 13 residues. Trimming removed 10 bases at V and 2 bases at J, with 11 bases between. CDR1 is MGHRA and CDR2 is YSYEKL in the germline V gene. The CDR3 bases are TGCGCCACGGGGGGCAGAAACACCGGGGAGCTGTTTTTT. Translated: CATGGRNTGELFF.

V gene TRBV9 combines with J gene TRBJ1-3; D is unclear. With 3 bases removed from V and 0 bases from J, the gap between germline ends came to 13 bases. Germline lookup yields CDR1 SGDLS and CDR2 YYNGEE. This CDR3 comprises 16 residues. The CDR3 DNA reads as TGTGCCAGCAGCGAGGACGGAGGACCCTCTGGAAACACCATATATTTT. Its protein is CASSEDGGPSGNTIYF. Filled out from reference TRBV9 and TRBJ1-3, the complete variable domain reads DSGVTQTPKHLITATGQRVTLRCSPRSGDLSVYWYQQSLDQGLQFLIQYYNGEERAKGNILERFSAQQFPDLHSELNLSSLELGDSALYFCASSEDGGPSGNTIYFGEGSWLTVV.

This chain links TRBV10-3 with TRBJ2-2, with TRBD1 matching 8 bases. Trimming at V came to 2 bases and at J to 2 bases, leaving 4 bases not matched to a gene. Germline V lookup: CDR1 ENHRY, CDR2 SYGVKD. The CDR3 totals 16 residues. CDR3 in amino acids: CAISERAGGNTGELFF. CDR3 coding DNA: TGTGCCATCAGTGAGAGGGCAGGGGGCAACACCGGGGAGCTGTTTTTT.

The sample holds a few counts of this clone. An end of the junction does not agree with germline; a read error may underlie this. This chain links TRBV6-6 with TRBJ2-3, with D maybe TRBD2 (6 bases). This CDR3 contains 17 residues. Germline V gives CDR1 MNHNY, CDR2 SVGAGI (reference sequence). CDR3 region: CASSLSGLSPGTYTQYF. The CDR3 nucleotides read TGTGCCAGCAGTCTCTCGGGACTTTCCCCAGGCACATATACGCAGTATTTT.

CDR3 sequence (DNA): TGCGCCAGCAGCCTAGTTCCAGGTCAGCCCCAGCATTTT. It specifies CASSLVPGQPQHF. The chain employs TRBV4-1 and TRBJ1-5; unclear D gene. The length of the CDR3 is 13 residues. The germline CDR1 and CDR2 sequences are MGHRA and YSYEKL. Trimming cost V 4 bases and J 6 bases, with 10 bases left between them.

This clone was seen just once. The rearrangement uses TRBV12-3 or TRBV12-4 and TRBJ2-2; the D gene is possibly TRBD2 (6 bases). V lost 7 bases to trimming and J lost 7 bases, with 10 bases between them. The CDR3 consists of 12 residues. CDR3 sequence reads: CASNPGVGELFF. CDR3 coding DNA: TGTGCCAGCAACCCGGGGGTCGGGGAGCTGTTTTTT.

V and J are TRBV29-1 and TRBJ2-3; D might be TRBD1 (6 bases). Germline V gene data show CDR1 as SQVTM and CDR2 as ANQGSEA. V lost 8 bases to trimming and J lost 1 base, with 19 bases between them. The CDR3 is 15 residues long. This chain's CDR3 is CSSGSGVGGTDTQYF. CDR3 in DNA: TGCAGCTCAGGGTCAGGGGTAGGGGGCACAGATACGCAGTATTTT.

The chain employs TRBV7-9 and TRBJ1-4; D not certain. This CDR3 has 11 amino acids. Germline lookup yields CDR1 SEHNR and CDR2 FQNEAQ (reference sequence). Trimming removed 5 bases at V and 12 bases at J, with 10 bases between. The DNA for the CDR3 is TGTGCCAGCAGCACGAAAGTAGAACTGTTTTTT. This translates into CASSTKVELFF.

V and J are TRBV2 and TRBJ2-1; D uncertain. The germline CDR1 and CDR2 sequences are SNHLY and FYNNEI. Trimming pared 0 bases from V and 2 bases from J, leaving 11 bases between. The CDR3 has 16 residues. As DNA, the CDR3 is TGTGCCAGCAGTGAAGCGTGGGCGTACGCCTACAATGAGCAGTTCTTC. As protein: CASSEAWAYAYNEQFF. The full variable domain, in which reference TRBV2 and TRBJ2-1 provide the parts outside the CDR3, is EPEVTQTPSHQVTQMGQEVILRCVPISNHLYFYWYRQILGQKVEFLVSFYNNEISEKSEIFDDQFSVERPDGSNFTLKIRSTKLEDSAMYFCASSEAWAYAYNEQFFGPGTRLTVL.

The genes are TRBV2 and TRBJ2-7; 9 nucleotides align to TRBD2. V lost 3 bases to trimming and J lost 7 bases; unmatched junction nucleotides: 13. CDR1 is SNHLY and CDR2 is FYNNEI in the germline V gene. The CDR3 is made up of 16 amino acids. CDR3 protein: CASSDGVAGVLWEQYF. The DNA of the CDR3 is TGTGCCAGCAGTGATGGGGTAGCGGGGGTGCTTTGGGAGCAGTACTTC.

The chain has TRBV24-1 and TRBJ2-4, with D possibly being TRBD1 (5 bases). V was trimmed by 3 bases and J by 3 bases, leaving 14 bases between them. The CDR3 contains 16 residues. Germline values: CDR1 KGHDR, CDR2 SFDVKD. In nucleotides, the CDR3 is TGTGCCACCAGTGATGGGGCAGGGCGAAACAAAAACATTCAGTACTTC. This translates into CATSDGAGRNKNIQYF.

The genes are TRBV11-3 and TRBJ2-7, with 7 positions matching TRBD1. The CDR3 is 14 residues long. CDR1 is SGHNT and CDR2 is YENEEA in the germline V gene. V trimming: 5 bases; J trimming: 4 bases; junction bases outside the gene matches: 8. The CDR3: CASSVGDRSYEQYF. CDR3 DNA sequence: TGTGCCAGCAGCGTAGGGGACAGAAGTTACGAGCAGTACTTC.

This rearrangement joins TRBV29-1 to TRBJ2-7; TRBD1 matches 12 bases. Germline V CDR1 and CDR2: SQVTM, ANQGSEA. The CDR3 runs to 17 residues. Losses at the gene ends were 5 bases for V and 6 bases for J; bases not matched to a gene: 17. The CDR3: CSVPRPGFGTGGIEQYF. CDR3 in DNA: TGCAGCGTTCCCCGCCCAGGGTTTGGGACAGGGGGCATCGAGCAGTACTTC.

J is TRBJ2-7 and V is TRBV5-1; TRBD1 matches at 7 bases. The CDR3 loop spans 14 amino acids. Germline values: CDR1 SGHRS, CDR2 YFSETQ. J gave up 5 bases and V 3 bases, and 8 bases lay outside the gene matches. The CDR3 spells CASSSRQGGDEQYF. The CDR3 DNA is TGCGCCAGCAGCTCTAGACAGGGCGGTGACGAGCAGTACTTC. The full variable domain, rest sourced from reference TRBV5-1 and TRBJ2-7, is KAGVTQTPRYLIKTRGQQVTLSCSPISGHRSVSWYQQTPGQGLQFLFEYFSETQRNKGNFPGRFSGRQFSNSRSEMNVSTLELGDSALYLCASSSRQGGDEQYFGPGTRLTVT.

The rearrangement uses TRBV5-5 and TRBJ2-2; 11 nucleotides agree with TRBD1. J was trimmed by 6 bases and V by 4 bases; bases with no gene match: 5. The CDR3 loop spans 15 amino acids. Germline V gene sequence: CDR1 SGHKS, CDR2 YYEKEE (reference sequence). CDR3 nucleotide sequence: TGTGCCAGCAGCGAACCGGGACAGGGGGCCGGGGAGCTGTTTTTT. Amino acids: CASSEPGQGAGELFF.

The table lists this clone with a count of one. This rearrangement joins TRBV11-2 to TRBJ2-1; 15 bases agree with TRBD2. With 1 base clipped from V and 2 bases from J, the junction kept 6 bases outside the gene matches. Germline V gives CDR1 SGHAT, CDR2 FQNNGV. The length of the CDR3 is 19 residues. This chain's CDR3 is CASSLVPGLAGGPYNEQFF. CDR3 in DNA: TGTGCCAGCAGCTTAGTGCCCGGACTAGCGGGAGGGCCCTACAATGAGCAGTTCTTC.

The genes are TRBV29-1 and TRBJ2-7; a possible D gene is TRBD1 (6 bases). V gave up 1 base and J gave up 7 bases, with 17 bases separating them. The CDR3 sequence is 14 residues long. The germline CDR1 and CDR2 sequences are SQVTM and ANQGSEA. The CDR3 DNA reads TGCAGCGTTGAAGGGACCGGGACACCCCTAGAGCAGTACTTC. Residues: CSVEGTGTPLEQYF.